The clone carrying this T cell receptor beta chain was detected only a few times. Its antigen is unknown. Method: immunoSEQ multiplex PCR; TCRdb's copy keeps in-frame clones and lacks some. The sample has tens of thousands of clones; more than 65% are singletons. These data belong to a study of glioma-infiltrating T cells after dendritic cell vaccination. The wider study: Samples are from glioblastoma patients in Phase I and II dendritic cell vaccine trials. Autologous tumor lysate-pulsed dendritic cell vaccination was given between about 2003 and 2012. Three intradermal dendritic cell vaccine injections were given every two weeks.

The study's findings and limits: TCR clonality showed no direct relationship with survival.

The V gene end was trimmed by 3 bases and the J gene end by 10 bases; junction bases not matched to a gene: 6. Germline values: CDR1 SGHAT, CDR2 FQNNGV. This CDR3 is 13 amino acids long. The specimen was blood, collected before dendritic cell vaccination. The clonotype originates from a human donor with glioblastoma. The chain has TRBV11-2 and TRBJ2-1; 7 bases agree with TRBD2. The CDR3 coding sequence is TGTGCCAGCAGCTTTTGGGGGGGGGACGAGCAGTTCTTC. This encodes CASSFWGGDEQFF.